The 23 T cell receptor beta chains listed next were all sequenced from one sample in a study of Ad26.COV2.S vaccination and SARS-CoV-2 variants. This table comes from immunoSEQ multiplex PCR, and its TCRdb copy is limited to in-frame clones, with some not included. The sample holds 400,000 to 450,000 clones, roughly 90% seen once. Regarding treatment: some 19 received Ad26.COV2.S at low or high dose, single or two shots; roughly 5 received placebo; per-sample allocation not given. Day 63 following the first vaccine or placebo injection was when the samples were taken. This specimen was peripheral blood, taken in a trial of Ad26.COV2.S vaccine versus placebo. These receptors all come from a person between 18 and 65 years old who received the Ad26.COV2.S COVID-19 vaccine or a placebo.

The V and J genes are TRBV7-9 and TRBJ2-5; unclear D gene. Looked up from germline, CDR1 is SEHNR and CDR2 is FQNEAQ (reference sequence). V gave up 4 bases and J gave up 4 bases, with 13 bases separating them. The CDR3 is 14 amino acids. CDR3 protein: CASSSQTRIETQYF. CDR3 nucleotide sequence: TGTGCCAGCAGCTCCCAGACGAGGATAGAGACCCAGTACTTC.

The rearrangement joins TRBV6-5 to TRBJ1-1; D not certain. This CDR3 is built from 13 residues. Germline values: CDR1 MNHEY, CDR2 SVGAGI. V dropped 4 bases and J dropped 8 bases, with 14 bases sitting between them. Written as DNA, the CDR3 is TGTGCCAGCAGTTTGACTCAGGCTCGGGAAGCTTTCTTT. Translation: CASSLTQAREAFF.

Written as DNA, the CDR3 is TGTGCCAGCAGCGTAGCGGGCCAGGGTCCAGTGAGGGAGACCCAGTACTTC. Its protein is CASSVAGQGPVRETQYF. V usage is TRBV9 and J usage is TRBJ2-5, with D possibly TRBD1 on 5 matching bases. The CDR3 runs to 17 residues. Germline CDR1 reads SGDLS; CDR2 reads YYNGEE. V lost 0 bases, J lost 5 bases, and 20 bases lay in between. The complete variable domain, with remaining parts taken from reference TRBV9 and TRBJ2-5, reads DSGVTQTPKHLITATGQRVTLRCSPRSGDLSVYWYQQSLDQGLQFLIQYYNGEERAKGNILERFSAQQFPDLHSELNLSSLELGDSALYFCASSVAGQGPVRETQYFGPGTRLLVL.

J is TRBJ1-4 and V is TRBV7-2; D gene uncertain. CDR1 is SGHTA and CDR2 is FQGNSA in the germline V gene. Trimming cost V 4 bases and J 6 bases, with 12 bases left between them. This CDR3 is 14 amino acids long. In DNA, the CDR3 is TGTGCCAGCAGCTCGGAGAGAGGTTATGAAAAACTGTTTTTT. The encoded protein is CASSSERGYEKLFF.

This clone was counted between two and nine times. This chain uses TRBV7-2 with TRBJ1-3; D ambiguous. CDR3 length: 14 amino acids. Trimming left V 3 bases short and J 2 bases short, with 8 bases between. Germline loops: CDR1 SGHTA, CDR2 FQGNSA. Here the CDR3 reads CASSFRKAGNTIYF. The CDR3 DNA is TGTGCCAGCAGCTTTAGGAAGGCTGGAAACACCATATATTTT.

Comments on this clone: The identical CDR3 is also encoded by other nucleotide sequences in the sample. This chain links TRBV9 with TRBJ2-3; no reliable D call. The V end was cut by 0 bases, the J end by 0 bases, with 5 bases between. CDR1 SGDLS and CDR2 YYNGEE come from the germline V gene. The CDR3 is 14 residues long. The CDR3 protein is CASSVEGSTDTQYF. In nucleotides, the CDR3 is TGTGCCAGCAGCGTAGAAGGCAGCACAGATACGCAGTATTTT.

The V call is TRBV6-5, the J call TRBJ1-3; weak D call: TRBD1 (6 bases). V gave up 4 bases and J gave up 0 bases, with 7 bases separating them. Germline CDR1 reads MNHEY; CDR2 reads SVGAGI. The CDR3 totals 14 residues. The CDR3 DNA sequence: TGTGCCAGCAGTTGGGACATCTCTGGAAACACCATATATTTT. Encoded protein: CASSWDISGNTIYF.

The CDR3 here is CASSPTPYNEQFF. The DNA of the CDR3 is TGTGCCAGCAGTCCTACACCGTACAATGAGCAGTTCTTC. The genes are TRBV12-3 or TRBV12-4 and TRBJ2-1; unclear D gene. Trimming removed 5 bases from V and 4 bases from J, with 9 bases in between. The CDR3 consists of 13 residues.

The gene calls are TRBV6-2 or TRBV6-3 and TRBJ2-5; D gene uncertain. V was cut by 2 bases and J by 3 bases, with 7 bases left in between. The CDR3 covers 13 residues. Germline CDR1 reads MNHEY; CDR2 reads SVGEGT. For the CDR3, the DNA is TGTGCCAGCAGTTACGCAGGCAAAGAGACCCAGTACTTC. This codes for CASSYAGKETQYF.

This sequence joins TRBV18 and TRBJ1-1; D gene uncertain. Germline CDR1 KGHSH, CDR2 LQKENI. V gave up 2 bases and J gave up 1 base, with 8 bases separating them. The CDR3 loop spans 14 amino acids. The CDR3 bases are TGTGCCAGCTCACCAACGCCTGGGAACACTGAAGCTTTCTTT. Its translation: CASSPTPGNTEAFF.

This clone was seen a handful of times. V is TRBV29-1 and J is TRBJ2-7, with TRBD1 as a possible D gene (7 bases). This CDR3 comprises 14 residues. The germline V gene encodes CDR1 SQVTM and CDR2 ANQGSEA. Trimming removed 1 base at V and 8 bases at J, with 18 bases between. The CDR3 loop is CSVEGGTVTPQQYF. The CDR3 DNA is TGCAGCGTTGAAGGCGGGACAGTGACGCCTCAGCAGTACTTC.

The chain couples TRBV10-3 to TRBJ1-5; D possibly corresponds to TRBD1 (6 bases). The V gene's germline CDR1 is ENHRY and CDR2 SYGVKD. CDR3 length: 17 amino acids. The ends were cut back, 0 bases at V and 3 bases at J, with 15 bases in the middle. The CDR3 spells CAISESRRQGNNQPQHF. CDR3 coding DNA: TGTGCCATCAGTGAGTCCCGGAGGCAGGGGAACAATCAGCCCCAGCATTTT.

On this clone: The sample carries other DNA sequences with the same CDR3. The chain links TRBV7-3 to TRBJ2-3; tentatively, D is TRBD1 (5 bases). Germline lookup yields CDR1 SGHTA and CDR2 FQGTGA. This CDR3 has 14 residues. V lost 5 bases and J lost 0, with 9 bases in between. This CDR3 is CASSPGQSTDTQYF. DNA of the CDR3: TGTGCCAGCAGCCCTGGACAAAGCACAGATACGCAGTATTTT.

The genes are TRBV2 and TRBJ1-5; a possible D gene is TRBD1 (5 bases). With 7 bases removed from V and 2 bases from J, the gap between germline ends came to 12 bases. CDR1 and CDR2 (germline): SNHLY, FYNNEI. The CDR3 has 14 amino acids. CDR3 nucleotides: TGTGCCAGCAATTCGGGGGTTGGCAATCAGCCCCAGCATTTT. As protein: CASNSGVGNQPQHF. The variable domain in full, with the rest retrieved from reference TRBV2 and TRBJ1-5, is EPEVTQTPSHQVTQMGQEVILRCVPISNHLYFYWYRQILGQKVEFLVSFYNNEISEKSEIFDDQFSVERPDGSNFTLKIRSTKLEDSAMYFCASNSGVGNQPQHFGDGTRLSIL.

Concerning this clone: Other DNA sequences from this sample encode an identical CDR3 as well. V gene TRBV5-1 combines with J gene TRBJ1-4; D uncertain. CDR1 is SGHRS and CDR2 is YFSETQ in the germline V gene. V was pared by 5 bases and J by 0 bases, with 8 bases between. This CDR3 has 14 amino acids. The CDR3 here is CASSPGATNEKLFF. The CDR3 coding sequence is TGCGCCAGCAGTCCCGGTGCAACTAATGAAAAACTGTTTTTT. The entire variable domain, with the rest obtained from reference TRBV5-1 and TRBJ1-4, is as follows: KAGVTQTPRYLIKTRGQQVTLSCSPISGHRSVSWYQQTPGQGLQFLFEYFSETQRNKGNFPGRFSGRQFSNSRSEMNVSTLELGDSALYLCASSPGATNEKLFFGSGTQLSVL.

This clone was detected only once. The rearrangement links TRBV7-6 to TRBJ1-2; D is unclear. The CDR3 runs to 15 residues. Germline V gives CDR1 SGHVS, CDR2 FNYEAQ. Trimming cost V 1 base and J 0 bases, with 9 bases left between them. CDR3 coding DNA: TGTGCCAGCAGCTTAGGTGGGGATCCTAACTATGGCTACACCTTC. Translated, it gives CASSLGGDPNYGYTF. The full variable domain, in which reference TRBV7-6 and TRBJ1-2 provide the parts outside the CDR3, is GAGVSQSPRYKVTKRGQDVALRCDPISGHVSLYWYRQALGQGPEFLTYFNYEAQQDKSGLPNDRFSAERPEGSISTLTIQRTEQRDSAMYRCASSLGGDPNYGYTFGSGTRLTVV.

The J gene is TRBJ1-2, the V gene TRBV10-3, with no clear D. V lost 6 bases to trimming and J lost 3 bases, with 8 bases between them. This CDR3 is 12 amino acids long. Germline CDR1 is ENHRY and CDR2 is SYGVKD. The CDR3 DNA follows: TGTGCCATCAGGGCCGAGGACTATGGCTACACCTTC. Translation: CAIRAEDYGYTF.

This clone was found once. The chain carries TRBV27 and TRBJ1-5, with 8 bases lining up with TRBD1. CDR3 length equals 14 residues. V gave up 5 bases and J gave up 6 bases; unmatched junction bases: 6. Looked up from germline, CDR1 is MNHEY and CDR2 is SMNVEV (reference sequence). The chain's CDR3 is CASSLQGAGQPQHF. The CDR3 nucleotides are TGTGCCAGCAGTCTTCAGGGGGCGGGTCAGCCCCAGCATTTT.

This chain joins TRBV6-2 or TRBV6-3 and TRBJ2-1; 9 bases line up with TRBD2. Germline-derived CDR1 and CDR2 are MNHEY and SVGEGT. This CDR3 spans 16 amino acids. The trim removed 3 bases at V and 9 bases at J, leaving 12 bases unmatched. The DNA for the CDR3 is TGTGCCAGCAGTTATCTCGGAGGGGGCGGGAGGGCTGAGCAGTTCTTC. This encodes CASSYLGGGGRAEQFF.

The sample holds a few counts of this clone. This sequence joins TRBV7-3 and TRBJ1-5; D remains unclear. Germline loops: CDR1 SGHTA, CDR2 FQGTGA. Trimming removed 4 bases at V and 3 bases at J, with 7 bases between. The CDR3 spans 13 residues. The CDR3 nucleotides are TGTGCCAGCAGCTCCTCGGTCAATCAGCCCCAGCATTTT. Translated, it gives CASSSSVNQPQHF. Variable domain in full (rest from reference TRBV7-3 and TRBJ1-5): GAGVSQTPSNKVTEKGKYVELRCDPISGHTALYWYRQSLGQGPEFLIYFQGTGAADDSGLPNDRFFAVRPEGSVSTLKIQRTERGDSAVYLCASSSSVNQPQHFGDGTRLSIL.

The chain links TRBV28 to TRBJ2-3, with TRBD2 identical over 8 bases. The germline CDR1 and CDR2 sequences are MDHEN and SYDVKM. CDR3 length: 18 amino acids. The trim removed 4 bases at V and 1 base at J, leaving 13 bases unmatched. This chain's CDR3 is CASSSPPGVAGRTDTQYF. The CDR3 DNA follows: TGTGCCAGCAGTTCCCCCCCGGGGGTAGCGGGACGCACAGATACGCAGTATTTT.

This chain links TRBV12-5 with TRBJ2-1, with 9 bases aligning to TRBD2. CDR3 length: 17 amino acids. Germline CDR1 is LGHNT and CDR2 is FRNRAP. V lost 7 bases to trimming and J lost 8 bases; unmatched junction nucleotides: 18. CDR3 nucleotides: TGTGCTAGTGCCCCTCCCGGGACTAGCTCCAGTTACGATGAGCAGTTCTTC. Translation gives CASAPPGTSSSYDEQFF.

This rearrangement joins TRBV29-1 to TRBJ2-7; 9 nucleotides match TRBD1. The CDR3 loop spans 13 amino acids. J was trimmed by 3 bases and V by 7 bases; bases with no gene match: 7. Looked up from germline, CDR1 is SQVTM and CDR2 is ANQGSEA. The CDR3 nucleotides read TGCAGCGCCGGACAGGGGATTCACTACGAGCAGTACTTC. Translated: CSAGQGIHYEQYF.